The source of this T cell receptor beta chain is a study of shared clonotypes between healthy human individuals. As for the study in general: The people who gave samples were a couple of women and three men aged 18 to 49. Study conclusions and caveats: Approximately 5% was the fraction of naive CD4 clonotypes found shared across a few donors.

Each subset's genomic DNA was shared equally among a number of immunoSEQ plates. Libraries were prepared by immunoSEQ multiplex PCR; TCRdb keeps only in-frame clonotypes and omits some of them. The data show some 2,000,000 clones, approximately 94% seen once. For this clone: Antigen unknown.

V lost 2 bases to trimming and J lost 2 bases; unmatched junction nucleotides: 3. CDR1 is LGHNA, CDR2 YSLEER, per germline. CDR3 length: 15 residues. Sequencing used naive CD4+ T cells sorted from blood. Documented subset: CD45RA+ positively selected. J is TRBJ2-7 and V is TRBV4-3, with TRBD2 matching 10 bases. The sequence came from a man aged 18 to 35 in good health. CDR3 sequence reads: CASSQIAGGPYEQYF. In DNA form, the CDR3 reads TGCGCCAGCAGCCAAATAGCGGGAGGACCCTACGAGCAGTACTTC.